Listed below are T cell receptor beta chains from one sample, sequenced in a study of PD-L1 blockade in urothelial cancer. The table came from immunoSEQ multiplex PCR; TCRdb's copy has only in-frame clones and leaves some out. This table has fewer than 75,000 clones, around 80% appearing once. The sequences come from PBMCs, collected around atezolizumab (anti-PD-L1) treatment. The receptors come from a man between 65 and 79 years old with urothelial cancer. Both conserved end residues are part of each CDR3. D genes are given only for firm matches. Size is omitted from some rows. Given values are once, few, many or a class for expanded clones.

CASGSPGQGLYEQYF,TGTGCTAGTGGTTCACCGGGACAGGGGCTCTACGAGCAGTACTTC,.,TRBV12-5,TRBD1,TRBJ2-7
CATSPGTGGSQYF,TGCGCCACCTCCCCGGGGACAGGGGGTTCGCAGTACTTC,.,TRBV5-1,TRBD1,TRBJ2-7
CASSLKTGSYEQYF,TGCGCCAGCAGCTTAAAAACTGGCTCCTACGAGCAGTACTTC,few,TRBV5-1,.,TRBJ2-7
CATRDSEPDEQYF,TGTGCCACCCGGGACTCCGAGCCCGACGAGCAGTACTTC,few,TRBV5-4,.,TRBJ2-7
CASSSTGFTEAFF,TGCGCCAGCAGCTCGACAGGGTTCACTGAAGCTTTCTTT,.,TRBV5-1,TRBD1,TRBJ1-1
CASSHVGTGGAEAFF,TGTGCCAGCAGCCATGTAGGGACAGGGGGAGCTGAAGCTTTCTTT,once,TRBV4-2,TRBD1,TRBJ1-1
CASSLDPGYEQYF,TGTGCCAGCAGCTTGGACCCAGGCTACGAGCAGTACTTC,.,TRBV5-8,.,TRBJ2-7
CASSRPGQGLDTQYF,TGTGCCAGCAGTAGGCCGGGACAGGGCCTAGATACGCAGTATTTT,few,TRBV28,TRBD1,TRBJ2-3
CAVKATSGYEQYF,TGTGCCGTAAAGGCCACTAGCGGCTACGAGCAGTACTTC,.,TRBV25-1,TRBD2,TRBJ2-7
CASRQTGTSTGELFF,TGTGCCAGCAGACAAACCGGGACATCCACCGGGGAGCTGTTTTTT,.,TRBV27,.,TRBJ2-2
CASSRRRLADNTGELFF,TGTGCCAGCAGCCGCCGGAGACTAGCGGACAACACCGGGGAGCTGTTTTTT,.,TRBV25-1,TRBD2,TRBJ2-2
CASTRAGDLAKNIQYF,TGTGCCAGCACCAGGGCCGGTGATCTAGCCAAAAACATTCAGTACTTC,.,TRBV19,.,TRBJ2-4
CASSLGGGYYEQYF,TGTGCCAGCAGCTTAGGAGGGGGATACTACGAGCAGTACTTC,.,TRBV7-2,.,TRBJ2-7
CSGRDRGYNEQFF,TGCAGCGGCCGGGACAGGGGCTACAATGAGCAGTTCTTC,.,TRBV29-1,TRBD1,TRBJ2-1
CASSLGTSGSLSTDTQYF,TGTGCCAGCAGCTTAGGGACTAGCGGGAGCCTATCCACAGATACGCAGTATTTT,once,TRBV7-9,TRBD2,TRBJ2-3
CASSQRGSGNTIYF,TGTGCCAGCAGCCAACGGGGAAGTGGAAACACCATATATTTT,.,TRBV4-2,.,TRBJ1-3
CASSSQQGAFTEAFF,TGCGCCAGCAGCTCTCAACAGGGGGCCTTCACTGAAGCTTTCTTT,few,TRBV4-1,TRBD1,TRBJ1-1
CASSLDPRGAEAFF,TGTGCCAGCAGCTTAGATCCCAGGGGCGCTGAAGCTTTCTTT,.,TRBV11-2,.,TRBJ1-1
CASSPPGLAGAGEQFF,TGTGCCAGCTCCCCACCGGGACTAGCGGGAGCGGGTGAGCAGTTCTTC,.,TRBV18,TRBD2,TRBJ2-1
CASSSGQASTDTQYF,TGCGCCAGCAGCTCAGGACAGGCTAGCACAGATACGCAGTATTTT,once,TRBV5-1,TRBD1,TRBJ2-3
CASREDRGPLQPQHF,TGTGCCAGCAGAGAAGACAGGGGGCCCCTTCAGCCCCAGCATTTT,.,TRBV6-4,TRBD1,TRBJ1-5
CASSPRRGDSGANVLTF,TGCGCCAGCAGCCCTAGGAGAGGAGACTCTGGGGCCAACGTCCTGACTTTC,.,TRBV5-1,.,TRBJ2-6
CAISGTGSEKLFF,TGTGCCATCTCCGGGACAGGGAGCGAAAAACTGTTTTTT,.,TRBV10-3,TRBD1,TRBJ1-4
CASSFRGLADTQYF,TGTGCCAGCAGCTTTAGGGGGTTGGCAGATACGCAGTATTTT,.,TRBV7-3,.,TRBJ2-3
CASGDREDYGYTF,TGTGCCAGTGGGGACAGGGAGGACTATGGCTACACCTTC,few,TRBV19,TRBD1,TRBJ1-2
CASSLFGTSGRITYEQYF,TGCGCCAGCAGCTTGTTCGGGACTAGCGGGAGGATCACCTACGAGCAGTACTTC,.,TRBV5-1,TRBD2,TRBJ2-7
CASSYYGENTEAFF,TGTGCCAGCAGTTACTACGGAGAGAACACTGAAGCTTTCTTT,.,TRBV6-6,.,TRBJ1-1
CASSLGGGAGSYEQYF,TGCGCCAGCAGCTTGGGCGGAGGGGCAGGATCCTACGAGCAGTACTTC,.,TRBV5-1,.,TRBJ2-7
CASSHGGGETQYF,TGTGCCAGCAGCCACGGGGGAGGAGAGACCCAGTACTTC,.,TRBV28,.,TRBJ2-5
CASSVFPSGSTDTQYF,TGTGCCAGCAGCGTATTTCCTAGCGGATCCACAGATACGCAGTATTTT,.,TRBV9,TRBD2,TRBJ2-3
CASGVAGGSYNEQFF,TGCGCCAGCGGGGTAGCGGGAGGCTCCTACAATGAGCAGTTCTTC,.,TRBV5-1,TRBD2,TRBJ2-1
CASSPTRLDRGHEQYF,TGTGCCAGCTCACCGACCCGCTTAGACAGGGGCCACGAGCAGTACTTC,.,TRBV18,TRBD1,TRBJ2-7
CASSTSRTSGSYEQYF,TGTGCCAGCAGCACATCAAGGACTAGCGGCTCCTACGAGCAGTACTTC,.,TRBV5-5,TRBD2,TRBJ2-7
CASSIAGGSHNEQFF,TGCGCCAGCAGCATAGCAGGGGGCTCGCACAATGAGCAGTTCTTC,.,TRBV5-1,TRBD1,TRBJ2-1
CAWSGTSAQETQYF,TGTGCCTGGAGCGGGACTAGCGCCCAAGAGACCCAGTACTTC,.,TRBV30,TRBD2,TRBJ2-5
CASSIPLSTQYF,TGTGCCAGTAGTATCCCCTTATCTACGCAGTATTTT,.,TRBV19,.,TRBJ2-3
CASRRGDSWEQYF,TGTGCCAGCAGGCGGGGGGATTCTTGGGAGCAGTACTTC,few,TRBV2,TRBD2,TRBJ2-7
CASSPGLAASVEQYF,TGCGCCAGCAGCCCGGGACTAGCGGCCTCTGTCGAGCAGTACTTC,.,TRBV5-1,TRBD2,TRBJ2-7
CASSSPSGHNEQFF,TGTGCCAGTAGTTCTCCTAGCGGCCACAATGAGCAGTTCTTC,.,TRBV19,TRBD2,TRBJ2-1
CASSSRQTSSYNEQFF,TGTGCCAGCAGCTCGAGACAGACCAGCTCCTACAATGAGCAGTTCTTC,.,TRBV9,.,TRBJ2-1
CASSLVREGSYNEQFF,TGTGCCAGCAGCTTAGTACGGGAGGGCTCCTACAATGAGCAGTTCTTC,.,TRBV7-9,TRBD2,TRBJ2-1